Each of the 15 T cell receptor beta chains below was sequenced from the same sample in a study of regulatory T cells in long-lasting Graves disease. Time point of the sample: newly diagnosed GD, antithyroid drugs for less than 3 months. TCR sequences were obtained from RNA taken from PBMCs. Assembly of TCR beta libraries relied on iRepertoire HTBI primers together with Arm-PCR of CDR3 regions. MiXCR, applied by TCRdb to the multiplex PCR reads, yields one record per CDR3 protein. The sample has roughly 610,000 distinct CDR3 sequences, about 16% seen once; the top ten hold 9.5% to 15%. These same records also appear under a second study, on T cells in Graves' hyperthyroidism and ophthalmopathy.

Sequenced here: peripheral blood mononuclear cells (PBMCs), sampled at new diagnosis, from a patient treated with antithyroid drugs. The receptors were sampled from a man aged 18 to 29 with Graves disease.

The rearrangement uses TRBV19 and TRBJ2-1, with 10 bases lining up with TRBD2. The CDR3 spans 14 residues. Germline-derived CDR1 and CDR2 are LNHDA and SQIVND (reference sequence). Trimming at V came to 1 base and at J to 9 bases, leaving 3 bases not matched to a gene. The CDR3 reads CASSIGLAGVEQFF. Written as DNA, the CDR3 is TGTGCCAGTAGTATAGGTCTAGCGGGAGTTGAGCAGTTCTTC.

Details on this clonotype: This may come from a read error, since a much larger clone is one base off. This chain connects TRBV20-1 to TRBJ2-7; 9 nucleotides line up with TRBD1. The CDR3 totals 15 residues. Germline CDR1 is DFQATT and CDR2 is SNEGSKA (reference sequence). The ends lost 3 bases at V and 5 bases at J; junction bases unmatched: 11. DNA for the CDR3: TGCAGTGCTAGTCGCACTCTGGGACAGGGAGACGAGCAGTACTTC. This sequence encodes CSASRTLGQGDEQYF.

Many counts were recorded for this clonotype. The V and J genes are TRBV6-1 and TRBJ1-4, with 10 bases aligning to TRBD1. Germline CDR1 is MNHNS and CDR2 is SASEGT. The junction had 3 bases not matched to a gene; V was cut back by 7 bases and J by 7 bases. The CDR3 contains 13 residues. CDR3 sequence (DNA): TGTGCCAGCAAAGACAGGGGGCGTGAAAAACTGTTTTTT. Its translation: CASKDRGREKLFF.

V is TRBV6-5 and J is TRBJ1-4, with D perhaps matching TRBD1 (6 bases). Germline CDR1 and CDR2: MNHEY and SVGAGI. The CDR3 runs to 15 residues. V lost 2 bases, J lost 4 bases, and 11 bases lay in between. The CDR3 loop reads CASSYVAGVNEKLFF. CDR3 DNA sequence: TGTGCCAGCAGTTACGTCGCAGGGGTTAATGAAAAACTGTTTTTT.

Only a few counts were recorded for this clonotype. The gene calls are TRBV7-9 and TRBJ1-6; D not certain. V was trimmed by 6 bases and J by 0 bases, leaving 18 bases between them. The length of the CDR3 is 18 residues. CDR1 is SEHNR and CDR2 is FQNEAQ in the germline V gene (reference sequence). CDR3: CASRPPAGPSSYNSPLHF. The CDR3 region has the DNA TGTGCCAGCAGGCCTCCGGCTGGTCCGAGCTCCTATAATTCACCCCTCCACTTT.

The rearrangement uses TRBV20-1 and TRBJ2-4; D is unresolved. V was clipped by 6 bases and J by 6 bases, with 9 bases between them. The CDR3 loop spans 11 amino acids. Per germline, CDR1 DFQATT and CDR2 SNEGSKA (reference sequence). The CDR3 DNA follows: TGCAGTGCACCGGAAGGAAACATTCAGTACTTC. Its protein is CSAPEGNIQYF.

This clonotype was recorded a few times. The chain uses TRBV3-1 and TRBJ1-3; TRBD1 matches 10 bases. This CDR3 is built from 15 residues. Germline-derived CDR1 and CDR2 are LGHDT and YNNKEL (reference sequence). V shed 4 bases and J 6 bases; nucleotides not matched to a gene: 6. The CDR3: CASSRKTGGLNTIYF. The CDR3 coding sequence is TGTGCCAGCAGCCGCAAGACAGGGGGCTTAAACACCATATATTTT. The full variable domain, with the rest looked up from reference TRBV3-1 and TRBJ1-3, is DTAVSQTPKYLVTQMGNDKSIKCEQNLGHDTMYWYKQDSKKFLKIMFSYNNKELIINETVPNRFSPKSPDKAHLNLHINSLELGDSAVYFCASSRKTGGLNTIYFGEGSWLTVV.

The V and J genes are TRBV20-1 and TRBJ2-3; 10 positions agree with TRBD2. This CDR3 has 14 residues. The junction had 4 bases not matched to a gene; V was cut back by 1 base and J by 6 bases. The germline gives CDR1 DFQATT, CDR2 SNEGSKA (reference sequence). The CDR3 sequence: CSARVSSGSDTQYF. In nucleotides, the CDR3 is TGCAGTGCTAGAGTATCTAGCGGGAGCGATACGCAGTATTTT.

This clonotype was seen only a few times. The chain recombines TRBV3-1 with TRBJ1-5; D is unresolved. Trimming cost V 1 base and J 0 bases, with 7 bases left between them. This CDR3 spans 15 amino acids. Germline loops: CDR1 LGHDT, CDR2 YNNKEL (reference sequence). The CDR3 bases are TGTGCCAGCAGCCAAGGAAGCAATAGCAATCAGCCCCAGCATTTT. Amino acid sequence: CASSQGSNSNQPQHF. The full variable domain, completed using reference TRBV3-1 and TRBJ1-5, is DTAVSQTPKYLVTQMGNDKSIKCEQNLGHDTMYWYKQDSKKFLKIMFSYNNKELIINETVPNRFSPKSPDKAHLNLHINSLELGDSAVYFCASSQGSNSNQPQHFGDGTRLSIL.

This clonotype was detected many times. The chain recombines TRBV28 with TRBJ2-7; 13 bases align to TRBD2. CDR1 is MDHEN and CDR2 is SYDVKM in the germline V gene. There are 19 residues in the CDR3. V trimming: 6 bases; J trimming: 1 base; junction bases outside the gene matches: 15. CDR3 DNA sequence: TGTGCCAGCAGCTCTACCGGACTAGCGGGAGTGTGGCCGTCCTACGAGCAGTACTTC. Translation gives CASSSTGLAGVWPSYEQYF. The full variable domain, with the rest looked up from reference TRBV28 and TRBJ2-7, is DVKVTQSSRYLVKRTGEKVFLECVQDMDHENMFWYRQDPGLGLRLIYFSYDVKMKEKGDIPEGYSVSREKKERFSLILESASTNQTSMYLCASSSTGLAGVWPSYEQYFGPGTRLTVT.

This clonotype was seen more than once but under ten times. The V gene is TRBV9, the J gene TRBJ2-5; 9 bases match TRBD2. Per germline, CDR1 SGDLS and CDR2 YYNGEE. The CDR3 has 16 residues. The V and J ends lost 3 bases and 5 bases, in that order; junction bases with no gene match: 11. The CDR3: CASSGPGIAGVETQYF. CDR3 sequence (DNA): TGTGCCAGCAGCGGCCCAGGGATAGCGGGAGTGGAGACCCAGTACTTC.

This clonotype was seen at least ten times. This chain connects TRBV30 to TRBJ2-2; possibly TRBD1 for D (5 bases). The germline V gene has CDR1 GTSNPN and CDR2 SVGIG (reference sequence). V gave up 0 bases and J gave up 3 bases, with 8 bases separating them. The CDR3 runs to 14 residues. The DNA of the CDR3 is TGTGCCTGGAGTGTAAGACAGTACACCGGGGAGCTGTTTTTT. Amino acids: CAWSVRQYTGELFF.

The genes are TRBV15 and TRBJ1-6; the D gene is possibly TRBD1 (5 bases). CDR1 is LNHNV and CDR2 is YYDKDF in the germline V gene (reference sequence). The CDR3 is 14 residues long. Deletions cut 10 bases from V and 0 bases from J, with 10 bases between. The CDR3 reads CAIGGSSYNSPLHF. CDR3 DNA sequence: TGTGCCATCGGGGGGAGCTCCTATAATTCACCCCTCCACTTT.

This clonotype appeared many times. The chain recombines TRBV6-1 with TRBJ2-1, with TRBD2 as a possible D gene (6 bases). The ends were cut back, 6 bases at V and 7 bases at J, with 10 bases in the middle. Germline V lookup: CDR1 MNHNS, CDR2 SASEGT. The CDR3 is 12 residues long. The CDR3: CASSGLMNEQFF. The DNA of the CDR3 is TGTGCCAGCAGCGGACTAATGAATGAGCAGTTCTTC.

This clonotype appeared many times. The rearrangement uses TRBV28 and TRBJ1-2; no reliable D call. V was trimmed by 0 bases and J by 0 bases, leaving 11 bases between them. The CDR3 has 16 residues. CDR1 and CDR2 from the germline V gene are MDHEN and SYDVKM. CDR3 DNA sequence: TGTGCCAGCAGTTTATGGGGCAGAACTACTAACTATGGCTACACCTTC. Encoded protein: CASSLWGRTTNYGYTF.